This TCR beta chain was sequenced in a study of T cells in Graves' hyperthyroidism and ophthalmopathy. RNA transcripts were the template for amplifying TCR beta CDR3 regions. First-round RT-PCR with HTBI primers amplified the TCR CDR3 region. In TCRdb, the multiplex PCR reads were re-called with MiXCR into one record per CDR3 protein. This table holds hundreds of thousands of distinct CDR3 sequences, approximately 19% found once. More than 9.5 ml fresh peripheral blood yielded the PBMCs. The CDR3 extends over 14 amino acids. The germline V and J ends were trimmed by 7 bases and 8 bases, with 20 bases remaining between them. The germline V gene encodes CDR1 LNHDA and CDR2 SQIVND (reference sequence).

V gene TRBV19 combines with J gene TRBJ1-2; TRBD1 is a possible D gene (5 bases). The source is a woman aged 50 to 65 with Graves' hyperthyroidism that later progressed to Graves' ophthalmopathy. The material sequenced was blood. DNA for the CDR3: TGTGCCAGTATCGAAAAATGGGGCTGGTCGGGCTACACCTTC. Translation gives CASIEKWGWSGYTF.